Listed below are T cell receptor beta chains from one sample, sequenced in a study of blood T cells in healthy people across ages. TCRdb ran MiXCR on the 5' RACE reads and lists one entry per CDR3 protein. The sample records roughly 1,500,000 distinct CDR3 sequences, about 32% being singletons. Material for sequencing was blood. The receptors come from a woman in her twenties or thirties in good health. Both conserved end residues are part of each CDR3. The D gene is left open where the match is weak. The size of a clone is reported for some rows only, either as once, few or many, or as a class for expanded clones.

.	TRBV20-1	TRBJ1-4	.	TGCAGTGCTTACCCAACAGGGTTAAGTAATGAAAAACTGTTTTTT	CSAYPTGLSNEKLFF
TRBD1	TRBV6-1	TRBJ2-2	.	TGTGCCAGCAGAAGGACAGGGGCCACCGGGGAGCTGTTTTTT	CASRRTGATGELFF
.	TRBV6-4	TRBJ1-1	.	TGTGCCAGCAGGAAAGGGACGGACTCGAGGGCTTTCTTT	CASRKGTDSRAFF
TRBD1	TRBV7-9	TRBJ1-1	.	TGTGCCAGTAGCTTAGATGACAGGGAGTTCACTGGAGCTTTCTTT	CASSLDDREFTGAFF
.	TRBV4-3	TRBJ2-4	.	TGCGCCAGCAGCCAAGATCGACGGGGCTTGAACATTCAGTACTTC	CASSQDRRGLNIQYF
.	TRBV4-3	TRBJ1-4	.	TGCGCCAGCAGCCAAACCTCAGGGCGCGGGGAAAAACTGTTTTTT	CASSQTSGRGEKLFF
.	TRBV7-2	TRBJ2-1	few	TGTGCCAGCAGCCCTCCCGGCGGGGACCGCTACAATGAGCAGTTCTTC	CASSPPGGDRYNEQFF
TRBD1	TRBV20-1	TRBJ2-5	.	TGCAGTGCTAGAGAACTCGGGACAGGGTTGAAGACCCAGTACTTC	CSARELGTGLKTQYF
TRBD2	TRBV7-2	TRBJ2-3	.	TGTGCCAGCAGCGCCAGCGGGGGGGCAGGGGCAGATACGCAGTATTTT	CASSASGGAGADTQYF
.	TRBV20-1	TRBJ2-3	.	TGCAGTGCTATATTACAGTCTGGGGCGGCAGATACGCAGTATTTT	CSAILQSGAADTQYF
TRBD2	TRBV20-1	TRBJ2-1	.	TGCAGTGCTAGGACTAGCGGGAGTGGATATGAGCAGTTCTTC	CSARTSGSGYEQFF
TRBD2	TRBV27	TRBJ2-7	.	TGTGCCAGCAATATGAACCCAGACGGGGGGGGCGAGCAGTACTTC	CASNMNPDGGGEQYF
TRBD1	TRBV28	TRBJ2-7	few	TGTGCCAGCAGCCCCGCAGGGGGCACTACCTACGAGCAGTACTTC	CASSPAGGTTYEQYF
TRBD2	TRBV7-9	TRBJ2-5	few	TGTGCCAGCAGCTCTCCCGTTAGCGGGGGGGCGGAGACCCAGTACTTC	CASSSPVSGGAETQYF
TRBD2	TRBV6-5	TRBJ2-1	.	TGTGCCAGCAGTTCCGACCCCAGACTAGCGGGAGGGGCCAATGAGCAGTTCTTC	CASSSDPRLAGGANEQFF
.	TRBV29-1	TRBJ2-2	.	TGCAGCGTTCGAGAGGGCCGCAACACCGGGGAGCTGTTTTTT	CSVREGRNTGELFF
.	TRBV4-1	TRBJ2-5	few	TGCGCCAGCAGCCTCCGGGCCGATCCAGAGACCCAGTACTTC	CASSLRADPETQYF
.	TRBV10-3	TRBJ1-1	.	TGTGCCATCAGTGAGTCTCAGGGGAACACTGAAGCTTTCTTT	CAISESQGNTEAFF
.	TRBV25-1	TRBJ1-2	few	TGTGCCAGCAGTAAACAGGGCCCTCTCGGCTACACCTTC	CASSKQGPLGYTF
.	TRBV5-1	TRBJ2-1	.	TGCGCCAGCAGCACGGATGGGATGGGAGAGCAGTTCTTC	CASSTDGMGEQFF
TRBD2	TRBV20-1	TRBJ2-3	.	TGCAGTGCTAACGATCCGGGCGGGCTAGCGGGAAACACAGATACGCAGTATTTT	CSANDPGGLAGNTDTQYF
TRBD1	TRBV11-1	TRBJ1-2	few	TGTGCCAGCAGCTTCGCCGGGACAGGGAACTATGGCTACACCTTC	CASSFAGTGNYGYTF
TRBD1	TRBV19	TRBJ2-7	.	TGTGCCAGTAGTAGGAGGAAAGACGGGACAGGCGAGGTCGAGCAGTACTTC	CASSRRKDGTGEVEQYF